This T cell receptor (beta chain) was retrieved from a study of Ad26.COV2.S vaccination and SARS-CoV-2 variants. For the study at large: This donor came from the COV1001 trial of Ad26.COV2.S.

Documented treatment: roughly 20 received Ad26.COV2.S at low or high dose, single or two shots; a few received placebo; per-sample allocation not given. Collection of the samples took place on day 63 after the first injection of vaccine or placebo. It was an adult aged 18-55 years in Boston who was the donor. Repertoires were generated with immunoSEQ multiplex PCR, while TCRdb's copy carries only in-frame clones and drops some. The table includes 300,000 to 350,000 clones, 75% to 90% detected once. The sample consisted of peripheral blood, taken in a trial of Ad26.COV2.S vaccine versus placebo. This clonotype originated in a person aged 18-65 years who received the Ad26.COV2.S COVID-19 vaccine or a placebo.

CDR3 in amino acids: CASSLLVGTYNEQFF. Here the CDR3 DNA reads TGTGCCAGCAGCTTACTGGTTGGGACCTACAATGAGCAGTTCTTC. The chain has TRBV7-3 and TRBJ2-1; D not certain. Trimming took off 2 bases at V and 2 bases at J, with 10 bases between the two ends. This CDR3 region has 15 residues. In germline, CDR1 is SGHTA, CDR2 FQGTGA. Looking up the rest from reference TRBV7-3 and TRBJ2-1 gives the full variable domain: GAGVSQTPSNKVTEKGKYVELRCDPISGHTALYWYRQSLGQGPEFLIYFQGTGAADDSGLPNDRFFAVRPEGSVSTLKIQRTERGDSAVYLCASSLLVGTYNEQFFGPGTRLTVL.